The T cell receptor beta chain under discussion was sequenced for a study of early T cells in non-severe SARS-CoV-2 infection (dated by TCRdb to about 2021). Broadly, across the study: Bulk RNA from unsorted whole blood was used for TCR sequencing, so alpha and beta chains could not be paired.

This clonotype came up a few times. It has no known antigen specificity. No much larger clone exists at a distance of one base, and base qualities are not known. The study at large found these results: VDJdb matching was skewed toward anti-spike CD8 responses and likely underestimated virus-specific expansions by missing private and CD4 specificities.

This was a case-control study nested in a cohort of healthcare workers in London, UK, who had nasopharyngeal swab PCR tests and blood samples taken every week. Between 23 and 31 March 2020, the week of the UK lockdown, healthcare workers were enrolled and then followed up weekly for as long as 16 weeks. The CDR3 holds 16 amino acids from the cysteine to the phenylalanine. Only the CDR3 portion is preserved as DNA: 48 bases, with reading frame beginning at the first base. Germline trimming amounts to 3 bases on V and 6 bases on J, with 7 as the count of junction bases outside the gene matches. The germline V gene encodes CDR1 SGHDT and CDR2 YYEEEE. The library was prepared using 5' RACE. Data came from a NextSeq 500. To correct for sequencing error and PCR bias, the TCR library protocol tagged individual cDNA molecules with unique molecular identifiers. Both TCR alpha and beta chains were sequenced, and tight co-correlation was observed between alpha and beta sequence abundances in each sample. The published analysis was carried out like this. Decombinator V4 was used to perform V gene, J gene and CDR3 annotation of TCR sequences. TCRs were defined as expanded if a significant change between any two time points was detected under a Poisson model with p below 0.0001. TCR abundances were normalised to the total number of TCRs sequenced per sample and expressed as counts per million. TRAV1-2 paired with TRAJ12, TRAJ20 or TRAJ33 defined MAIT TCRs, while TRAV10 paired with TRAJ18 defined iNKT TCRs. VDJdb, accessed 1 November 2021, was searched for CMV, EBV and SARS-CoV-2 annotated TCRs, excluding TCRs annotated for multiple antigens. TCRdb ran its own pipeline on the public reads, namely fastp trimming at Q25 and MiXCR clone calling, and kept in-frame beta chains. Each record represents a unique CDR3 protein, reported with the most common genes and DNA among its rows. The V and J calls follow TCRdb's processing rather than the paper's. The sample has about 58,000 distinct CDR3 sequences on record, over 10% of them singletons. The ten largest account for less than 4.5% of the sample.

The clonotype originates from an adult who was a healthcare worker with PCR-confirmed SARS-CoV-2 infection or an uninfected control (not recorded which). Sequences were obtained from whole blood. Here the chain combines TRBV5-6 and TRBJ2-3, with 13 central nucleotides matching TRBD2. Here the CDR3 is given as CASSWWTSGSLDTQYF. The sequenced DNA is TGTGCCAGCAGCTGGTGGACTAGCGGGAGTTTGGATACGCAGTATTTT.